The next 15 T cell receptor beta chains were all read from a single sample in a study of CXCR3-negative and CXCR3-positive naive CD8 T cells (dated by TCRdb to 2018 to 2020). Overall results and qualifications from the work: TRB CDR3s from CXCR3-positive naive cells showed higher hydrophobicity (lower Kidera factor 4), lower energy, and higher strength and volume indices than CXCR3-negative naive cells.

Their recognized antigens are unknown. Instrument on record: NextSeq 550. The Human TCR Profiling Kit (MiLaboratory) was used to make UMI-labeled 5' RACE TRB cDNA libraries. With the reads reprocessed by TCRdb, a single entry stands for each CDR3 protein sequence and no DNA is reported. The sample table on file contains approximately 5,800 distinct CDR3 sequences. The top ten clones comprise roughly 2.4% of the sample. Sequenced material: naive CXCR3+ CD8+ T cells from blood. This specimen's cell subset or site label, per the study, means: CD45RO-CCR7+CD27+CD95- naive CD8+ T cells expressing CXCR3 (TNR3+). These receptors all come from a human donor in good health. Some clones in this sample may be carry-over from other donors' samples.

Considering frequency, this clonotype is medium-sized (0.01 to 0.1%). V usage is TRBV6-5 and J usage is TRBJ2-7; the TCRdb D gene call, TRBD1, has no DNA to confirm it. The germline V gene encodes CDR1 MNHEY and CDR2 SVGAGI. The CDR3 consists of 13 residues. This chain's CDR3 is CASSWGEDFEQYF.

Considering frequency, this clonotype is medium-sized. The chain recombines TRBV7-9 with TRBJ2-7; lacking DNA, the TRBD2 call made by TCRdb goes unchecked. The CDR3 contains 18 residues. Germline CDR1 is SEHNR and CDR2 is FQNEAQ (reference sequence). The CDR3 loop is CASSSTGLAGGLPYEQYF.

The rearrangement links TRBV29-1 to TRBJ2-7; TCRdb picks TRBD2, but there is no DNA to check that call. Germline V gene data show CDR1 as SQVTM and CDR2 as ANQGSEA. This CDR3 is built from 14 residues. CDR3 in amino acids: CSVEGGTSGYEQYF.

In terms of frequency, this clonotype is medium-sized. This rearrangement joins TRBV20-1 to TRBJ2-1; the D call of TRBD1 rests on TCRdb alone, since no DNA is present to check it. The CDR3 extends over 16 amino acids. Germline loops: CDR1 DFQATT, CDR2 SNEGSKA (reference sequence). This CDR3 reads CSVIEGTGRKYNEQFF.

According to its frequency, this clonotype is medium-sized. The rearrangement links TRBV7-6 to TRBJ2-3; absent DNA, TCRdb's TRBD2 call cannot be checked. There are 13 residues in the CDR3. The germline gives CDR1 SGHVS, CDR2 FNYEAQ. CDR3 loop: CASSPGLANTQYF.

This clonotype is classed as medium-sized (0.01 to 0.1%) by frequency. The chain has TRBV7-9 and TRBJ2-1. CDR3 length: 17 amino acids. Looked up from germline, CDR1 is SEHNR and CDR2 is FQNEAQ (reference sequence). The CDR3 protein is CASSSPQKSVGYNEQFF.

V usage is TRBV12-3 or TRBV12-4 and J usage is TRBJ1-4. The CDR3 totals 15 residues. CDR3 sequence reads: CASSFQEATNEKLFF.

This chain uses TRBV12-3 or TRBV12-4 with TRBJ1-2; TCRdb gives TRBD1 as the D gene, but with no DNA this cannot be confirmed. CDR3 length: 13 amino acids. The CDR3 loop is CASSSPGDYGYTF.

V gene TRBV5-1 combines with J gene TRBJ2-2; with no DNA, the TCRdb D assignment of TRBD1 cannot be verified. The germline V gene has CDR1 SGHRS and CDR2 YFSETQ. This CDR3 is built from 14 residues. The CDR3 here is CASSPGDSAGELFF.

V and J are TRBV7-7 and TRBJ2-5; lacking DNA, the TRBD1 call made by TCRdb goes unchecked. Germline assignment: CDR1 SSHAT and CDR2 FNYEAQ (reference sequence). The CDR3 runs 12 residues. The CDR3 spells CASSYSGETQYF.

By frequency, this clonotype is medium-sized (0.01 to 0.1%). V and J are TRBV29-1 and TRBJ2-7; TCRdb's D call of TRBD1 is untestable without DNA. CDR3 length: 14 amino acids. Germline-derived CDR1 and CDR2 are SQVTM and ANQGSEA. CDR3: CSVEDSGVSSEQYF.

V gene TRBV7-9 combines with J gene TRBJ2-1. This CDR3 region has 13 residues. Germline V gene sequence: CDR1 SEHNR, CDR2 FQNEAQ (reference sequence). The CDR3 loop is CASSLLAYNEQFF.

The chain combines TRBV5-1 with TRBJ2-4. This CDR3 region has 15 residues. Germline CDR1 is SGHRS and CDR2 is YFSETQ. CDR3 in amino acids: CASRVSRVPKNIQYF.

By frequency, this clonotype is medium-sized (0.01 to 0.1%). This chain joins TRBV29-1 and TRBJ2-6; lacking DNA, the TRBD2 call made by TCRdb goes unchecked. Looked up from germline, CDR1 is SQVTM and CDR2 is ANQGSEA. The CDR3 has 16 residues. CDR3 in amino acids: CSVGSIGGPGANVLTF.

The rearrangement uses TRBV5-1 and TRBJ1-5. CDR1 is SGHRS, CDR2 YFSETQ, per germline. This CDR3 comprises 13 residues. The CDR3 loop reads CASSLTGNQPQHF.